This T cell receptor beta chain was documented in a study of blood T cell repertoires in COVID-19. As for the study in general: T cells, B-cell-depleted T cells, or PBMCs provided the cDNA or gDNA that served as material.

TCRdb's table, derived via immunoSEQ multiplex PCR, lists solely in-frame clones and lacks some. The sample consists of under 300,000 clones, 85% to 90% of them appearing once. What was sequenced was peripheral blood. This sequence originates from a woman in her thirties or forties who had recovered from COVID-19.

The CDR3 nucleotides read TGTGCCATCAGGTCACAGGGACAGCCCCAGCATTTT. Translated: CAIRSQGQPQHF. The chain combines TRBV10-3 with TRBJ1-5, with D tentatively TRBD1 (6 bases). V dropped 6 bases and J dropped 7 bases, with 10 bases sitting between them. The germline V gene has CDR1 ENHRY and CDR2 SYGVKD. CDR3 size: 12 residues.